The 18 T cell receptor beta chains below all came from one sample that was sequenced in a study of T cells in Graves' hyperthyroidism and ophthalmopathy. Amplification targeted TCR beta CDR3 regions from RNA transcripts. HTBI primers were employed in a first-round RT-PCR of the TCR CDR3. TCRdb analysed the multiplex PCR reads with MiXCR anew, one entry per CDR3 protein. Of fewer than 400,000 distinct CDR3 sequences in the sample, around 16% are singletons; the top ten hold around 33%. What was sequenced was blood. The receptors originated from a man younger than 40 with Graves' hyperthyroidism.

This clonotype was observed a few times. V usage is TRBV7-9 and J usage is TRBJ2-7; 7 bases are shared with TRBD1. V shed 2 bases and J 6 bases; nucleotides not matched to a gene: 7. The CDR3 has 14 amino acids. Germline CDR1 and CDR2: SEHNR and FQNEAQ (reference sequence). CDR3 nucleotide sequence: TGTGCCAGCAGCTTAATTAGGACAGGAGGCGAGCAGTACTTC. Translation: CASSLIRTGGEQYF.

This clonotype came up many times. The V call is TRBV6-1, the J call TRBJ1-1, with D maybe TRBD1 (5 bases). CDR1 is MNHNS, CDR2 SASEGT, per germline. V shed 3 bases and J shed 5 bases, with 10 bases lying between them. The CDR3 has 13 amino acids. The DNA for the CDR3 is TGTGCCAGCAGTGAGGGGGTGGGTACTGAAGCTTTCTTT. Protein: CASSEGVGTEAFF.

This clonotype was picked up many times. The V and J genes are TRBV11-2 and TRBJ2-5; D may be TRBD1 (5 bases). Germline CDR1 and CDR2: SGHAT and FQNNGV. V shed 3 bases and J shed 1 base, with 9 bases lying between them. The CDR3 is 14 amino acids. The CDR3 reads CASSFTGLQETQYF. CDR3 in DNA: TGTGCCAGCAGCTTTACAGGTCTCCAAGAGACCCAGTACTTC.

This clonotype was observed many times. This chain joins TRBV30 and TRBJ1-5, with 7 bases identical to TRBD1. The CDR3 spans 14 residues. The V gene end was trimmed by 3 bases and the J gene end by 6 bases; junction bases not matched to a gene: 8. Germline assignment: CDR1 GTSNPN and CDR2 SVGIG (reference sequence). This CDR3 reads CAWSKGASIQPQHF. As DNA, the CDR3 is TGTGCCTGGAGCAAGGGGGCGAGTATTCAGCCCCAGCATTTT.

This clonotype was found a few times. The gene calls are TRBV6-1 and TRBJ2-2; TRBD1 matches 9 bases. CDR1 and CDR2 (germline): MNHNS, SASEGT. CDR3 length: 14 amino acids. V shed 6 bases, J shed 5 bases, and the junction held 4 bases outside the gene matches. The CDR3 sequence: CASSRDRETGELFF. CDR3 DNA: TGTGCCAGCAGCCGGGACAGGGAGACCGGGGAGCTGTTTTTT.

This clonotype was seen many times. The genes are TRBV30 and TRBJ1-5; D remains ambiguous. The V and J ends lost 5 bases and 7 bases respectively, with 15 bases between them. The CDR3 totals 13 residues. Per germline, CDR1 GTSNPN and CDR2 SVGIG (reference sequence). The CDR3 DNA sequence: TGTGCCTGGGCCGGCGGGGTTGGACAGCCCCAGCATTTT. It translates to CAWAGGVGQPQHF.

This clonotype was recorded many times. CDR3 sequence reads: CASSRAIQGEQYF. CDR3 sequence (DNA): TGTGCCAGCAGCCGGGCCATTCAGGGCGAGCAGTACTTC. The chain carries TRBV12-3 or TRBV12-4 and TRBJ2-7, with D tentatively TRBD1 (5 bases). V was clipped by 6 bases and J by 6 bases, with 15 bases between them. The length of the CDR3 is 13 residues.

This clonotype showed up many times. The genes are TRBV6-5 and TRBJ1-1, with D unclear. Trimming took 0 bases from V and 0 from J, leaving 8 bases between them. CDR3 length: 15 amino acids. Germline CDR1 MNHEY, CDR2 SVGAGI. The CDR3 nucleotides are TGTGCCAGCAGTTACTCGGGCGGACTGAACACTGAAGCTTTCTTT. As protein: CASSYSGGLNTEAFF.

A few counts support this clonotype. The gene calls are TRBV29-1 and TRBJ2-1; D is ambiguous. The V end was cut by 5 bases, the J end by 4 bases, with 12 bases between. The CDR3 is 13 amino acids. In germline, CDR1 is SQVTM, CDR2 ANQGSEA. The CDR3 region has the DNA TGCAGCGTTACCCCCAATGAGTACAATGAGCAGTTCTTC. Encoded protein: CSVTPNEYNEQFF.

The genes are TRBV6-1 and TRBJ2-2, with D maybe TRBD1 (6 bases). Trimming left V 5 bases short and J 5 bases short, with 18 bases between. From germline, CDR1 is MNHNS and CDR2 SASEGT. The CDR3 extends over 16 amino acids. CDR3 residues: CASSSHPGHVTGELFF. The CDR3 bases are TGTGCCAGCAGTTCCCACCCGGGACACGTTACCGGGGAGCTGTTTTTT.

This clonotype was recorded many times. This rearrangement joins TRBV3-1 to TRBJ2-1, with TRBD2 identical over 13 bases. The CDR3 extends over 14 amino acids. In germline, CDR1 is LGHDT, CDR2 YNNKEL (reference sequence). With V trimmed by 6 bases and J by 8 bases, 4 bases remained unmatched. The DNA for the CDR3 is TGTGCCAGCAGACCCGGACTAGCGGGAGATGAGCAGTTCTTC. Its translation is CASRPGLAGDEQFF.

This chain connects TRBV28 to TRBJ2-3; D is ambiguous. This CDR3 contains 19 residues. Trimming removed 3 bases from V and 2 bases from J, with 24 bases in between. Per the germline V gene, CDR1 is MDHEN and CDR2 is SYDVKM. The CDR3 here is CASSFGSYVRLGSTDTQYF. CDR3 in DNA: TGTGCCAGCAGTTTCGGCAGTTACGTAAGGCTGGGGTCCACAGATACGCAGTATTTT.

This clonotype was observed many times. The rearrangement uses TRBV30 and TRBJ2-3, with a possible D match to TRBD2 (5 bases). Germline-derived CDR1 and CDR2 are GTSNPN and SVGIG (reference sequence). Trimming took 2 bases from V and 13 from J, leaving 22 bases between them. CDR3 length: 14 residues. The CDR3 is CAWSPTRGPRGKYF. The CDR3 region has the DNA TGTGCCTGGAGTCCTACCCGAGGACCCCGGGGAAAGTATTTT.

Ten or more counts support this clonotype. V gene TRBV2 combines with J gene TRBJ1-1; no definite D call. Germline CDR1 is SNHLY and CDR2 is FYNNEI. The germline V and J ends were trimmed by 5 bases and 8 bases, with 6 bases remaining between them. The CDR3 has 10 residues. In DNA, the CDR3 is TGTGCCAGCAGTAAAGGCGAAGCTTTCTTT. Its translation: CASSKGEAFF.

The sample holds many counts of this clonotype. This chain joins TRBV27 and TRBJ1-1; D is uncertain. The germline CDR1 and CDR2 sequences are MNHEY and SMNVEV (reference sequence). CDR3 length: 18 amino acids. V dropped 2 bases and J dropped 0 bases, with 19 bases sitting between them. The CDR3 protein is CASSLPPPLRFMNTEAFF. DNA of the CDR3: TGTGCCAGCAGTTTACCGCCCCCCCTCAGGTTCATGAACACTGAAGCTTTCTTT.

The sample holds a few counts of this clonotype. The chain links TRBV20-1 to TRBJ2-1; D tentatively reads TRBD1 or TRBD2 (5 bases each). V dropped 0 bases and J dropped 12 bases, with 15 bases sitting between them. This CDR3 has 13 amino acids. Germline CDR1 is DFQATT and CDR2 is SNEGSKA (reference sequence). This CDR3 is CSARDSLRGLQFF. In DNA, the CDR3 is TGCAGTGCTAGAGATTCCCTGAGGGGTTTGCAGTTCTTC.

This clonotype occurred a few times. This sequence joins TRBV5-1 and TRBJ1-2; D might be TRBD1 (6 bases). The CDR3 is made up of 15 amino acids. Germline CDR1 is SGHRS and CDR2 is YFSETQ. Trimming cost V 8 bases and J 2 bases, with 19 bases left between them. The CDR3 loop reads CASSVGAGVNYGYTF. The CDR3 DNA reads TGCGCCAGTTCCGTCGGGGCAGGGGTAAACTATGGCTACACCTTC.

Of note for this clonotype: One end of the junction fails to match germline, which may point to a read error. CDR3 loop: CVSGPGLAGGGNEQFF. CDR3 DNA sequence: TGTGTCAGCGGCCCGGGACTAGCGGGAGGTGGCAATGAGCAGTTCTTC. This chain links TRBV6-2 or TRBV6-3 with TRBJ2-1, with TRBD2 identical over 15 bases. CDR3 length: 16 residues. CDR1 and CDR2 (germline): MNHEY, SVGEGT.